Each of the 15 T cell receptor beta chains below was sequenced from the same sample in a study of blood T cell repertoires in COVID-19. Profiled with immunoSEQ multiplex PCR; TCRdb holds only in-frame clones, not every one. This repertoire shows roughly 200,000 clones, more than 75% found once; its top ten account for approximately 5.9%. The sequencing input was peripheral blood. All receptors come from a woman aged 40 to 49 with COVID-19, enrolled during active disease.

The gene calls are TRBV5-1 and TRBJ2-5, with 8 nucleotides matching TRBD1. Germline CDR1 and CDR2: SGHRS and YFSETQ. With 2 bases clipped from V and 5 bases from J, the junction kept 11 bases outside the gene matches. The CDR3 has 16 amino acids. The CDR3 is CASSFNPGGLGETQYF. The CDR3 region has the DNA TGCGCCAGCAGCTTTAACCCAGGGGGCCTGGGGGAGACCCAGTACTTC.

This clone has only a few counts. The chain carries TRBV12-3 or TRBV12-4 and TRBJ1-2; no reliable D call. CDR3 size: 11 residues. Trimming cost V 5 bases and J 5 bases, with 6 bases left between them. CDR3 DNA sequence: TGTGCCAGCAGTAACAATTATGGCTACACCTTC. Its protein is CASSNNYGYTF.

This CDR3 reads CASSLGRGRRSSYEQYF. Here the CDR3 DNA reads TGTGCCAGCAGCTTAGGCAGGGGCAGGCGGAGTTCCTACGAGCAGTACTTC. The chain combines TRBV13 with TRBJ2-7, with D maybe TRBD1 (6 bases). The CDR3 runs to 17 residues. The germline CDR1 and CDR2 sequences are PRHDT and FYEKMQ (reference sequence). With 0 bases removed from V and 1 base from J, the gap between germline ends came to 16 bases.

The V gene is TRBV30, the J gene TRBJ2-5; D is possibly TRBD1 (5 bases). The CDR3 is 13 amino acids. Germline values: CDR1 GTSNPN, CDR2 SVGIG (reference sequence). V lost 2 bases and J 4 bases, leaving 11 bases between the germline ends. CDR3 sequence (DNA): TGTGCCTGGAGTTGGCAGGGTGGAGAGACCCAGTACTTC. Amino acid sequence: CAWSWQGGETQYF. Looking up the rest from reference TRBV30 and TRBJ2-5 gives the full variable domain: SQTIHQWPATLVQPVGSPLSLECTVEGTSNPNLYWYRQAAGRGLQLLFYSVGIGQISSEVPQNLSASRPQDRQFILSSKKLLLSDSGFYLCAWSWQGGETQYFGPGTRLLVL.

The CDR3 reads CAWDQTGNTYEQYF. CDR3 coding DNA: TGTGCCTGGGACCAAACAGGGAACACCTACGAGCAGTACTTC. The chain links TRBV30 to TRBJ2-7; D perhaps matches TRBD1 (6 bases). CDR1 and CDR2 (germline): GTSNPN, SVGIG (reference sequence). The CDR3 spans 14 residues. Trimming shortened V by 5 bases and J by 2 bases, and 16 bases separated the two germline ends.

This chain joins TRBV5-5 and TRBJ1-6; possible D gene TRBD1, 6 bases. The germline gives CDR1 SGHKS, CDR2 YYEKEE (reference sequence). The CDR3 consists of 17 residues. Trimming left V 1 base short and J 6 bases short, with 17 bases between. The CDR3 DNA follows: TGTGCCAGCAGCTTGTGGGATAGCGGGGGCCTTAATTCACCCCTCCACTTT. Translated: CASSLWDSGGLNSPLHF.

The chain links TRBV5-6 to TRBJ2-3; D remains ambiguous. The CDR3 contains 14 residues. Germline assignment: CDR1 SGHDT and CDR2 YYEEEE. V was clipped by 4 bases and J by 0 bases, with 9 bases between them. The CDR3 bases are TGTGCCAGCAGCACCTTGACTAGCACAGATACGCAGTATTTT. Its protein product is CASSTLTSTDTQYF.

The chain is built from TRBV3-1 (or the pseudogene TRBV3-2) and TRBJ2-7, with 9 bases fitting TRBD2. Trimming took 5 bases from V and 4 from J; bases not matched to a gene: 9. The CDR3 is made up of 15 amino acids. Germline CDR1 reads LGHDT; CDR2 reads YNNKEL (reference sequence). As DNA, the CDR3 is TGTGCCAGCAGCAGGGGTCCTAGCGGGGATTACGAGCAGTACTTC. Translation: CASSRGPSGDYEQYF.

A few counts support this clone. This sequence joins TRBV7-2 and TRBJ1-2; 10 bases line up with TRBD1. The length of the CDR3 is 15 residues. V gave up 0 bases and J gave up 7 bases; unmatched junction bases: 5. In germline, CDR1 is SGHTA, CDR2 FQGNSA. The CDR3 bases are TGTGCCAGCAGCTTAGCCCTACGACAGGGGGCTGGCTACACCTTC. This gives the protein CASSLALRQGAGYTF.

This clone was detected only a few times. The CDR3 region is CASTGPGLAGGEQYF. The CDR3 DNA reads TGCGCCAGCACGGGTCCGGGACTAGCGGGAGGCGAGCAGTACTTC. This chain joins TRBV5-1 and TRBJ2-7; 15 bases align to TRBD2. This CDR3 has 15 residues. Looked up from germline, CDR1 is SGHRS and CDR2 is YFSETQ. V lost 6 bases, J lost 6 bases, and 7 bases stayed unmatched.

The chain uses TRBV4-1 and TRBJ2-6, with 7 bases aligning to TRBD1. The CDR3 runs to 20 residues. Germline CDR1 MGHRA, CDR2 YSYEKL. The J segment lost 2 bases and the V segment lost 3 bases, leaving 16 bases of the junction unmatched. Written as DNA, the CDR3 is TGCGCCAGCAGCCATACCCGAGGACAGGTCGGATCTGCTGGGGCCAACGTCCTGACTTTC. Its translation is CASSHTRGQVGSAGANVLTF.

The J gene is TRBJ2-7, the V gene TRBV14, with 10 bases lining up with TRBD1. CDR3 length: 13 amino acids. V lost 4 bases and J lost 4; bases outside the gene matches: 1. Germline lookup yields CDR1 SGHDN and CDR2 FVKESK. DNA for the CDR3: TGTGCCAGCAGCCGGGACAGGGGTTACGAGCAGTACTTC. This gives the protein CASSRDRGYEQYF.

The rearrangement joins TRBV3-1 (or the pseudogene TRBV3-2) to TRBJ2-4; 12 bases agree with TRBD2. CDR1 and CDR2 (germline): LGHDT, YNNKEL (reference sequence). The J segment lost 7 bases and the V segment lost 1 base, leaving 8 bases of the junction unmatched. CDR3 length: 17 residues. The CDR3 sequence is CASSQVLAGGPENIQYF. DNA for the CDR3: TGTGCCAGCAGCCAAGTTCTAGCGGGGGGGCCAGAGAACATTCAGTACTTC.

V is TRBV5-1 and J is TRBJ2-5, with TRBD1 identical over 10 bases. The J segment lost 4 bases and the V segment lost 7 bases, leaving 4 bases of the junction unmatched. CDR1 is SGHRS, CDR2 YFSETQ, per germline. The CDR3 is 13 residues long. CDR3 DNA: TGCGCCAGCGGACAGGGGGGCGGAGAGACCCAGTACTTC. Protein product: CASGQGGGETQYF.

This CDR3 reads CASSQTRTRGEEETQYF. The DNA of the CDR3 is TGTGCCAGCAGCCAGACTAGGACCCGGGGGGAAGAAGAGACCCAGTACTTC. The rearrangement joins TRBV7-6 to TRBJ2-5; 7 bases line up with TRBD2. The germline gives CDR1 SGHVS, CDR2 FNYEAQ. There are 17 residues in the CDR3. Trimming took 5 bases from V and 3 from J; bases not matched to a gene: 15.